Listed here are 14 T cell receptor beta chains from one sample, sequenced in a study of CD8+ T cells in alopecia areata (dated by TCRdb to the late 2010s). This specimen's time point label, per the study, means: baseline before oral tofacitinib. The library was produced with the immunoSEQ multiplex PCR assay. RNA was extracted from all samples and reverse transcribed into cDNA, which served as template for TCR sequencing. The clones in this table, taken by TCRdb from immuneACCESS, are in-frame only. Not every clone is retained; where verified, under half of the shortfall comes from an unresolved V gene, and the cause of the rest is unknown. The sample table lists 200,000 to 250,000 clones, about 60% of them with a count of one. The ten largest clones represent 0.45% of the sample. The sequencing here drew on CD4+ T cells sorted from blood, taken at week 0. The receptor set was obtained from a human donor with alopecia areata.

Only a few counts were recorded for this clone. The rearrangement uses TRBV30 and TRBJ2-3; D gene uncertain. V lost 3 bases to trimming and J lost 0 bases, with 10 bases between them. The CDR3 is made up of 14 amino acids. The germline CDR1 and CDR2 sequences are GTSNPN and SVGIG (reference sequence). CDR3 nucleotides: TGTGCCTGGAGCCCGGGTTTTAGCACAGATACGCAGTATTTT. Its protein product is CAWSPGFSTDTQYF. Drawing the rest from reference TRBV30 and TRBJ2-3, the complete variable domain is SQTIHQWPATLVQPVGSPLSLECTVEGTSNPNLYWYRQAAGRGLQLLFYSVGIGQISSEVPQNLSASRPQDRQFILSSKKLLLSDSGFYLCAWSPGFSTDTQYFGPGTRLTVL.

In this sample, this clone turned up a few times. A read error may explain this, as a much larger clone is one base away. J is TRBJ1-1 and V is TRBV6-6; D might be TRBD1 (6 bases). Germline CDR1 reads MNHNY; CDR2 reads SVGAGI (reference sequence). The CDR3 loop spans 13 amino acids. Trimming pared 6 bases from V and 1 base from J, leaving 9 bases between. This CDR3 is CASSGQTNTEAFF. CDR3 sequence (DNA): TGTGCCAGCAGCGGACAGACGAACACTGAAGCTTTCTTT.

The rearrangement uses TRBV19 and TRBJ2-5; a possible D gene is TRBD1 (5 bases). Germline V lookup: CDR1 LNHDA, CDR2 SQIVND (reference sequence). V lost 1 base and J 2 bases, leaving 8 bases between the germline ends. CDR3 length: 14 amino acids. The chain's CDR3 is CASSIGTGQETQYF. DNA for the CDR3: TGTGCCAGTAGTATAGGAACAGGTCAAGAGACCCAGTACTTC.

This clone has ten or more counts. This chain uses TRBV11-2 with TRBJ2-7; 10 positions agree with TRBD1. Germline V gene lookup returns CDR1 SGHAT and CDR2 FQNNGV. This CDR3 has 15 amino acids. The junction had 8 bases not matched to a gene; V was cut back by 5 bases and J by 4 bases. CDR3 sequence: CASSRSGQGSYEQYF. The DNA for the CDR3 is TGTGCCAGCAGCCGATCGGGACAGGGGTCGTACGAGCAGTACTTC.

The V call is TRBV7-9, the J call TRBJ2-7; D remains unclear. Germline V gives CDR1 SEHNR, CDR2 FQNEAQ (reference sequence). The V end lost 4 bases, the J end lost 0 bases, and 10 bases lay between the germline ends. CDR3 size: 14 residues. The CDR3 loop reads CASSSDTSSYEQYF. As DNA, the CDR3 is TGTGCCAGCAGCTCTGACACAAGCTCCTACGAGCAGTACTTC.

The CDR3 region is CASSLVLGVYNEQFF. The CDR3 DNA is TGTGCCAGCAGCTTAGTTTTAGGGGTCTACAATGAGCAGTTCTTC. The chain couples TRBV11-2 to TRBJ2-1; D might be TRBD1 (5 bases). Trimming removed 1 base from V and 3 bases from J, with 10 bases in between. Germline V gene lookup returns CDR1 SGHAT and CDR2 FQNNGV. The CDR3 loop spans 15 amino acids.

The V and J genes are TRBV4-1 and TRBJ2-3, with 9 bases lining up with TRBD2. Germline V gene sequence: CDR1 MGHRA, CDR2 YSYEKL. This CDR3 spans 16 amino acids. Trimming removed 1 base from V and 0 bases from J; junction bases left unmatched: 2. CDR3 in amino acids: CASSQASGASTDTQYF. CDR3 DNA sequence: TGCGCCAGCAGCCAAGCTAGCGGGGCTAGCACAGATACGCAGTATTTT.

CDR3 protein: CASSQGPSYEQYF. In DNA form, the CDR3 reads TGTGCCAGCAGCCAAGGCCCCTCCTACGAGCAGTACTTC. V gene TRBV14 combines with J gene TRBJ2-7; no definite D call. Trimming pared 1 base from V and 0 bases from J, leaving 4 bases between. This CDR3 comprises 13 residues. In germline, CDR1 is SGHDN, CDR2 FVKESK.

This chain joins TRBV7-9 and TRBJ2-6, with D possibly TRBD2 on 5 matching bases. The V gene lost 2 bases and the J gene lost 1 base, with 9 bases spanning the gap. The CDR3 has 16 residues. From germline, CDR1 is SEHNR and CDR2 FQNEAQ (reference sequence). The CDR3 region is CASSLSGGSGANVLTF. CDR3 DNA sequence: TGTGCCAGCAGCTTATCTGGAGGATCTGGGGCCAACGTCCTGACTTTC.

This chain uses TRBV29-1 with TRBJ1-5, with 11 nucleotides matching TRBD1. Germline trimming cut 5 bases from V and 6 bases from J; bases unmatched to any gene: 6. The CDR3 loop spans 14 amino acids. Germline V gives CDR1 SQVTM, CDR2 ANQGSEA. Here the CDR3 reads CSVSGTGGSQPQHF. DNA for the CDR3: TGCAGCGTTTCCGGGACAGGGGGAAGTCAGCCCCAGCATTTT. The variable domain in full, with the rest retrieved from reference TRBV29-1 and TRBJ1-5, is SAVISQKPSRDICQRGTSLTIQCQVDSQVTMMFWYRQQPGQSLTLIATANQGSEATYESGFVIDKFPISRPNLTFSTLTVSNMSPEDSSIYLCSVSGTGGSQPQHFGDGTRLSIL.

The rearrangement joins TRBV9 to TRBJ2-3; D is undetermined. Trimming left V 7 bases short and J 3 bases short, with 18 bases between. CDR3 length equals 15 residues. Germline V gene data show CDR1 as SGDLS and CDR2 as YYNGEE. The CDR3 loop is CASPREQYGTDTQYF. CDR3 sequence (DNA): TGTGCCAGCCCAAGAGAGCAGTACGGAACAGATACGCAGTATTTT.

In its sample, this clone was seen once. The chain joins TRBV4-1 to TRBJ2-3, with D possibly being TRBD1 or TRBD2 (7 bases each). This CDR3 has 16 residues. Germline V gene lookup returns CDR1 MGHRA and CDR2 YSYEKL. The V and J ends lost 6 bases and 2 bases respectively, with 18 bases between them. CDR3 loop: CASRRSQGGDTDTQYF. As DNA, the CDR3 is TGCGCCAGCAGGAGAAGCCAGGGGGGGGACACAGATACGCAGTATTTT.

The chain is built from TRBV5-6 and TRBJ2-4; tentative D call: TRBD1 (5 bases). CDR1 is SGHDT, CDR2 YYEEEE, per germline. This CDR3 is built from 16 residues. V was pared by 0 bases and J by 0 bases, with 10 bases between. In DNA form, the CDR3 reads TGTGCCAGCAGCTTGGGACAGTTTCTAGCCAAAAACATTCAGTACTTC. Protein: CASSLGQFLAKNIQYF.

The rearrangement joins TRBV7-9 to TRBJ2-4; the D gene is possibly TRBD2 (5 bases). The CDR3 is 13 amino acids. Germline values: CDR1 SEHNR, CDR2 FQNEAQ (reference sequence). Trimming shortened V by 3 bases and J by 7 bases, and 10 bases separated the two germline ends. The CDR3 here is CASSFGPGNIQYF. The CDR3, as DNA: TGTGCCAGCAGCTTTGGTCCGGGGAACATTCAGTACTTC. Variable domain in full (rest from reference TRBV7-9 and TRBJ2-4): DTGVSQNPRHKITKRGQNVTFRCDPISEHNRLYWYRQTLGQGPEFLTYFQNEAQLEKSRLLSDRFSAERPKGSFSTLEIQRTEQGDSAMYLCASSFGPGNIQYFGAGTRLSVL.